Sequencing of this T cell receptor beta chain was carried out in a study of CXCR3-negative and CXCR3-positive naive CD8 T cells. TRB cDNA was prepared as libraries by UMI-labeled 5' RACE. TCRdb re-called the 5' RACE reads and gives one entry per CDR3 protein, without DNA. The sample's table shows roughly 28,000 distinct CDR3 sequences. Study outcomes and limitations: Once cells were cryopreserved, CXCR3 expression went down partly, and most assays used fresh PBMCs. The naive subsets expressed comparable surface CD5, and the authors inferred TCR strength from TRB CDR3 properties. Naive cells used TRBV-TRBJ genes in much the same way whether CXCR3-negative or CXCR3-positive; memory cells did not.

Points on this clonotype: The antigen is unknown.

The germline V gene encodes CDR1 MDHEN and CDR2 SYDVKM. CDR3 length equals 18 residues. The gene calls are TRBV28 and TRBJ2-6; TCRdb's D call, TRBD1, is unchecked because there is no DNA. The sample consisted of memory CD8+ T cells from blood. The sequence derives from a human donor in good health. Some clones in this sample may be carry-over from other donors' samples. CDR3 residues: CASSLVRDRVSGANVLTF. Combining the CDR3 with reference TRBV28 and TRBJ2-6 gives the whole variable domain DVKVTQSSRYLVKRTGEKVFLECVQDMDHENMFWYRQDPGLGLRLIYFSYDVKMKEKGDIPEGYSVSREKKERFSLILESASTNQTSMYLCASSLVRDRVSGANVLTFGAGSRLTVL.